A single sample gave rise to the 20 T cell receptor beta chains below, sequenced in a study of T cell repertoires in cytomegalovirus infection. TCRdb analysed the reads with MiXCR anew, one entry per CDR3 protein. The data contain 150,000 to 200,000 distinct CDR3 sequences, approximately 17% of them singletons. Sequencing was done on a sample of CD8+ T cells from PBMCs. These receptors were collected from a human donor in good health (CMV status not recorded). Some clones in this sample may be carry-over from other donors' samples.

J is TRBJ2-2 and V is TRBV10-3; no clear D. Trimming left V 3 bases short and J 1 base short, with 3 bases between. Germline values: CDR1 ENHRY, CDR2 SYGVKD. This CDR3 is built from 13 residues. The CDR3 coding sequence is TGTGCCATCAGTGACGAGAACACCGGGGAGCTGTTTTTT. Amino acids: CAISDENTGELFF.

This clonotype was seen more than once but under ten times. This chain joins TRBV28 and TRBJ2-7; D could derive from TRBD1 or TRBD2 (5 bases each). The CDR3 consists of 14 residues. V was clipped by 5 bases and J by 4 bases, with 15 bases between them. Per the germline V gene, CDR1 is MDHEN and CDR2 is SYDVKM. DNA for the CDR3: TGTGCCAGCAGTACCGGGACGGAAATTTACGAGCAGTACTTC. This codes for CASSTGTEIYEQYF.

This clonotype has a handful of counts. This could be a read error, since a much larger clone is one nucleotide away. The chain employs TRBV7-9 and TRBJ2-7, with 10 bases aligning to TRBD1. Germline V CDR1 and CDR2: SEHNR, FQNEAQ (reference sequence). CDR3 length: 15 amino acids. Here the CDR3 DNA reads TGTGCCAGCAGCCACACCGGGACAGGGGCCTACGAGCAGTGCTTC. Its translation: CASSHTGTGAYEQCF.

This clonotype occurred a few times. This rearrangement joins TRBV7-2 to TRBJ1-5; D perhaps matches TRBD1 (5 bases). CDR3 size: 15 residues. Trimming left V 1 base short and J 5 bases short, with 12 bases between. Looked up from germline, CDR1 is SGHTA and CDR2 is FQGNSA. CDR3: CASSLVLGTHQPQHF. CDR3 nucleotides: TGTGCCAGCAGCTTAGTTCTGGGGACCCATCAGCCCCAGCATTTT. Full variable domain (missing parts from reference TRBV7-2 and TRBJ1-5): GAGVSQSPSNKVTEKGKDVELRCDPISGHTALYWYRQSLGQGLEFLIYFQGNSAPDKSGLPSDRFSAERTGGSVSTLTIQRTQQEDSAVYLCASSLVLGTHQPQHFGDGTRLSIL.

CDR3 nucleotides: TGTGCCAGCAGCCTTCCAGACAGGGTGCATGGCTACACCTTC. Amino acid sequence: CASSLPDRVHGYTF. The rearrangement uses TRBV4-2 and TRBJ1-2; 7 bases fit TRBD1. Trimming removed 4 bases from V and 6 bases from J; junction bases left unmatched: 8. The CDR3 has 14 residues. CDR1 and CDR2 (germline): LGHNA, YNFKEQ.

The V gene is TRBV7-8, the J gene TRBJ1-2; no reliable D call. Germline CDR1 reads SGHVS; CDR2 reads FQNEAQ. The CDR3 consists of 15 residues. Between the trimmed V and J ends, which lost 5 bases and 6 bases, there was a span of 19 bases. The CDR3 DNA sequence: TGTGCCAGCAGCCGCAACGTGGACTTAATCGATGGCTACACCTTC. It yields the protein CASSRNVDLIDGYTF.

The chain has TRBV7-9 and TRBJ2-1, with 8 bases that match TRBD1. The V and J ends lost 3 bases and 3 bases, in that order; junction bases with no gene match: 1. Germline V gives CDR1 SEHNR, CDR2 FQNEAQ (reference sequence). The CDR3 sequence is 14 residues long. CDR3 residues: CASSFTGGYNEQFF. The CDR3 DNA reads as TGTGCCAGCAGCTTCACAGGGGGCTACAATGAGCAGTTCTTC.

This clonotype was observed a handful of times. The CDR3 DNA is TGCAGTGCCCGACTAGCTCGCTCCTACAATGAGCAGTTCTTC. This translates into CSARLARSYNEQFF. This rearrangement joins TRBV20-1 to TRBJ2-1, with TRBD2 identical over 7 bases. The CDR3 contains 14 residues. The trim removed 6 bases at V and 0 bases at J, leaving 5 bases unmatched. The germline V gene encodes CDR1 DFQATT and CDR2 SNEGSKA (reference sequence).

This clonotype was recorded once. One junction end disagrees with the germline gene, perhaps due to a read error. The V and J genes are TRBV7-2 and TRBJ2-7; 12 bases are shared with TRBD2. The CDR3 length is 19 residues. The V gene's germline CDR1 is SGHTA and CDR2 FQGNSA. The CDR3 nucleotides read TGTGCCGGCAGCTCCGACTCGCCCAACACTAGCGGGGGGTCCTACGAGCAGTACTTC. Amino acid sequence: CAGSSDSPNTSGGSYEQYF.

This clonotype was seen a few times. The chain carries TRBV11-2 and TRBJ2-5; D possibly uses TRBD1 or TRBD2 (5 bases each). This CDR3 comprises 16 residues. The germline CDR1 and CDR2 sequences are SGHAT and FQNNGV. V gave up 0 bases and J gave up 1 base, with 12 bases separating them. CDR3 nucleotides: TGTGCCAGCAGCTTAGATGGCAGGGAGACCCAAGAGACCCAGTACTTC. Translated, it gives CASSLDGRETQETQYF.

V and J are TRBV7-9 and TRBJ1-4; the D is unclear. The CDR3 has 14 amino acids. Trimming removed 2 bases at V and 4 bases at J, with 8 bases between. The V gene's germline CDR1 is SEHNR and CDR2 FQNEAQ (reference sequence). CDR3 amino acids: CASSLLDDNEKLFF. The CDR3 bases are TGTGCCAGCAGCTTACTTGATGATAATGAAAAACTGTTTTTT.

This chain connects TRBV2 to TRBJ2-1; D not resolved. CDR1 and CDR2 (germline): SNHLY, FYNNEI. V was clipped by 10 bases and J by 6 bases, with 13 bases between them. The length of the CDR3 is 12 residues. The CDR3 loop reads CATQSTGNEQFF. Here the CDR3 DNA reads TGTGCCACACAAAGCACGGGCAATGAGCAGTTCTTC.

V usage is TRBV7-9 and J usage is TRBJ1-5; no definite D call. Per germline, CDR1 SEHNR and CDR2 FQNEAQ (reference sequence). The CDR3 length is 12 residues. Trimming left V 3 bases short and J 7 bases short, with 7 bases between. As DNA, the CDR3 is TGTGCCAGCAGCTTGGACGGCCAGCCCCAGCATTTT. Translating it yields CASSLDGQPQHF.

The V call is TRBV29-1, the J call TRBJ2-1; 10 positions match TRBD1. The CDR3 length is 14 residues. The germline V gene has CDR1 SQVTM and CDR2 ANQGSEA. V lost 7 bases and J lost 6; bases outside the gene matches: 9. The chain's CDR3 is CSGCRDRGGNEQFF. CDR3 in DNA: TGCAGCGGATGTCGGGACAGGGGAGGCAATGAGCAGTTCTTC.

This clonotype has a handful of counts. The chain combines TRBV9 with TRBJ2-1, with 7 bases fitting TRBD1. CDR1 and CDR2 from the germline V gene are SGDLS and YYNGEE. The CDR3 length is 14 residues. V gave up 1 base and J gave up 5 bases; unmatched junction bases: 3. The CDR3 spells CASSVQGQNNEQFF. The DNA for the CDR3 is TGTGCCAGCAGCGTACAGGGACAGAACAATGAGCAGTTCTTC.

The rearrangement joins TRBV6-1 to TRBJ1-1; 10 nucleotides align to TRBD1. V was clipped by 7 bases and J by 4 bases; unmatched bases: 3. This CDR3 comprises 13 residues. CDR1 is MNHNS, CDR2 SASEGT, per germline. The CDR3 nucleotides read TGTGCCAGCACTAGGGACAGGGGCACTGAAGCTTTCTTT. Protein: CASTRDRGTEAFF.

This clonotype showed up just a few times. The chain carries TRBV7-9 and TRBJ2-1, with 9 bases lining up with TRBD1. Germline V CDR1 and CDR2: SEHNR, FQNEAQ (reference sequence). CDR3 size: 18 residues. V lost 5 bases and J lost 0; bases outside the gene matches: 11. CDR3 protein: CASSPRPGTGLSYNEQFF. DNA of the CDR3: TGTGCCAGCAGCCCACGTCCCGGGACAGGGCTCTCCTACAATGAGCAGTTCTTC.

The CDR3 sequence is CASSIVRDSPMNTEAFF. The DNA for the CDR3 is TGTGCCAGTAGTATAGTCCGGGACAGCCCAATGAACACTGAAGCTTTCTTT. The gene calls are TRBV19 and TRBJ1-1, with TRBD1 identical over 7 bases. The CDR3 extends over 17 amino acids. The trim removed 1 base at V and 0 bases at J, leaving 8 bases unmatched. Germline V gene sequence: CDR1 LNHDA, CDR2 SQIVND (reference sequence).

The chain links TRBV7-9 to TRBJ1-4, with TRBD1 matching 10 bases. Per the germline V gene, CDR1 is SEHNR and CDR2 is FQNEAQ (reference sequence). V lost 5 bases to trimming and J lost 6 bases; unmatched junction nucleotides: 12. This CDR3 comprises 17 residues. The CDR3 nucleotides read TGTGCCAGCAGCAATGACAGGGGGCGCCAGGGATATGAAAAACTGTTTTTT. Residues: CASSNDRGRQGYEKLFF. The full variable domain, its missing parts supplied by reference TRBV7-9 and TRBJ1-4, is DTGVSQNPRHKITKRGQNVTFRCDPISEHNRLYWYRQTLGQGPEFLTYFQNEAQLEKSRLLSDRFSAERPKGSFSTLEIQRTEQGDSAMYLCASSNDRGRQGYEKLFFGSGTQLSVL.

The chain carries TRBV28 and TRBJ2-1; weak D call: TRBD2 (7 bases). Germline CDR1 reads MDHEN; CDR2 reads SYDVKM. The CDR3 sequence is 14 residues long. The germline V and J ends were trimmed by 4 bases and 4 bases, with 11 bases remaining between them. Here the CDR3 DNA reads TGTGCCAGCAGTTGGGGGGGCGGGTACAATGAGCAGTTCTTC. Its translation: CASSWGGGYNEQFF.